This TCR beta chain derives from a study of cytomegalovirus exposure and HLA in healthy donors. Across the whole study: Across some 400 genotyped donors, approximately 80% landed in the Caucasian-associated ancestry cluster. Study conclusions and caveats: Cytomegalovirus association was listed for approximately 150 TCR beta chains. A likely sequencing artifact accounted for one observed cluster of highly shared sequence variants. On later analysis, the bulk of CMV-associated TCR beta chains appeared to be HLA-restricted.

The table lists this clone with a count of one. Antigen unknown. The germline V gene has CDR1 MDHEN and CDR2 SYDVKM. V lost 8 bases to trimming and J lost 1 base; unmatched junction nucleotides: 3. This CDR3 is built from 14 residues. The PCR ran on 60 Vbeta and 13 Jbeta primers. Assay: immunoSEQ multiplex PCR; the TCRdb copy retains only in-frame clones and omits some. The sample has 150,000 to 200,000 clones; 85% to 90% are singletons. The clonotype comes from a woman younger than 35 in good health and CMV-seronegative. V gene TRBV28 combines with J gene TRBJ1-5; 9 bases agree with TRBD1. Sequences were obtained from PBMCs. In DNA form, the CDR3 reads TGTGCCAGCGGGGACAGGGCAAGCAATCAGCCCCAGCATTTT. Its translation: CASGDRASNQPQHF.